Listed here are 14 T cell receptor beta chains from one sample, sequenced in a study of shared clonotypes between healthy human individuals. The data were produced by immunoSEQ multiplex PCR, yet TCRdb's version contains in-frame clones alone and is incomplete. The table records a few million clones, 85% to 95% of them present only once. Sequencing input: naive CD4+ T cells sorted from blood. Noted subset: CD45RA+ positively selected. Source of these receptors: a man aged 18 to 35 in good health.

The CDR3 spells CASSPRAPDTQYF. The CDR3 region has the DNA TGTGCCAGCAGTCCCCGCGCCCCAGATACGCAGTATTTT. The rearrangement links TRBV6-5 to TRBJ2-3; D remains unclear. V gave up 5 bases and J gave up 4 bases, with 10 bases separating them. Germline assignment: CDR1 MNHEY and CDR2 SVGAGI. The CDR3 has 13 residues.

The chain employs TRBV19 and TRBJ1-5; no reliable D call. In germline, CDR1 is LNHDA, CDR2 SQIVND (reference sequence). The ends were cut back, 1 base at V and 4 bases at J, with 8 bases in the middle. CDR3 length equals 14 residues. This CDR3 reads CASSIGFPNQPQHF. In DNA, the CDR3 is TGTGCCAGTAGTATAGGGTTCCCGAATCAGCCCCAGCATTTT.

On this clone itself: This sample also contains other DNA sequences that code for the same CDR3. The chain employs TRBV5-1 and TRBJ2-3; the D gene could be TRBD1 or TRBD2 (5 bases each). Germline CDR1 is SGHRS and CDR2 is YFSETQ. The CDR3 extends over 15 amino acids. V lost 0 bases and J lost 0, with 8 bases in between. The CDR3 nucleotides are TGCGCCAGCAGCTTGGCAGGGACCAGCACAGATACGCAGTATTTT. Its protein product is CASSLAGTSTDTQYF.

This clone was observed a few times. This chain uses TRBV19 with TRBJ2-1, with 7 bases lining up with TRBD2. This CDR3 has 13 residues. Germline V gives CDR1 LNHDA, CDR2 SQIVND (reference sequence). Trimming removed 4 bases from V and 9 bases from J; junction bases left unmatched: 6. This chain's CDR3 is CASSTGLVSEQFF. CDR3 bases: TGTGCCAGTAGTACCGGACTAGTAAGTGAGCAGTTCTTC.

The genes are TRBV18 and TRBJ2-7; D is possibly TRBD1 (5 bases). Per the germline V gene, CDR1 is KGHSH and CDR2 is LQKENI. The V and J ends lost 4 bases and 5 bases respectively, with 18 bases between them. The CDR3 length is 15 residues. This CDR3 is CASSLTHPGIDEQYF. The CDR3 nucleotides read TGTGCCAGCTCACTCACTCATCCAGGGATCGACGAGCAGTACTTC.

The gene calls are TRBV6-6 and TRBJ2-3; maybe TRBD2 (6 bases). Germline CDR1 reads MNHNY; CDR2 reads SVGAGI (reference sequence). Trimming shortened V by 5 bases and J by 6 bases, and 15 bases separated the two germline ends. This CDR3 is 14 amino acids long. The CDR3 coding sequence is TGTGCCAGCAGTCCGGGACTCCTGCGGGATACGCAGTATTTT. It encodes CASSPGLLRDTQYF.

The rearrangement links TRBV19 to TRBJ2-2; 8 nucleotides align to TRBD1. This CDR3 is 14 amino acids long. CDR1 LNHDA and CDR2 SQIVND come from the germline V gene (reference sequence). The J segment lost 0 bases and the V segment lost 10 bases, leaving 4 bases of the junction unmatched. The DNA of the CDR3 is TGTGCCACTACGGACAGGGCGAACACCGGGGAGCTGTTTTTT. It translates to CATTDRANTGELFF.

This rearrangement joins TRBV9 to TRBJ1-6, with 7 bases identical to TRBD1. The junction had 13 bases not matched to a gene; V was cut back by 7 bases and J by 9 bases. Germline CDR1 reads SGDLS; CDR2 reads YYNGEE. The CDR3 has 15 residues. The CDR3 DNA reads as TGTGCCAGCGGCCCTGGAGGGGGCGAGGGTTCACCCCTCCACTTT. Amino acid sequence: CASGPGGGEGSPLHF.

This chain uses TRBV30 with TRBJ2-3; 8 nucleotides match TRBD2. The germline CDR1 and CDR2 sequences are GTSNPN and SVGIG (reference sequence). V gave up 4 bases and J gave up 1 base; unmatched junction bases: 1. The CDR3 totals 13 residues. The CDR3 spells CAWKTSGTDTQYF. CDR3 bases: TGTGCCTGGAAGACTAGCGGCACAGATACGCAGTATTTT. Together with reference TRBV30 and TRBJ2-3, the CDR3 gives the full variable domain: SQTIHQWPATLVQPVGSPLSLECTVEGTSNPNLYWYRQAAGRGLQLLFYSVGIGQISSEVPQNLSASRPQDRQFILSSKKLLLSDSGFYLCAWKTSGTDTQYFGPGTRLTVL.

This chain joins TRBV5-4 and TRBJ2-2; 11 positions agree with TRBD1. V lost 2 bases and J lost 6; bases outside the gene matches: 9. The germline gives CDR1 SGHNT, CDR2 YYREEE (reference sequence). This CDR3 has 17 amino acids. The CDR3 region has the DNA TGTGCCAGCAGCTTTCCCGGGACAGGGGGAGGGTCCGGGGAGCTGTTTTTT. It codes for CASSFPGTGGGSGELFF. The whole variable domain, filled in from reference TRBV5-4 and TRBJ2-2, reads ETGVTQSPTHLIKTRGQQVTLRCSSQSGHNTVSWYQQALGQGPQFIFQYYREEENGRGNFPPRFSGLQFPNYSSELNVNALELDDSALYLCASSFPGTGGGSGELFFGEGSRLTVL.

V and J are TRBV4-1 and TRBJ1-4; no clear D gene. Germline CDR1 MGHRA, CDR2 YSYEKL. This CDR3 is built from 14 residues. The V end was cut by 2 bases, the J end by 0 bases, with 4 bases between. The CDR3 spells CASSQNPTNEKLFF. Written as DNA, the CDR3 is TGCGCCAGCAGCCAAAACCCAACTAATGAAAAACTGTTTTTT.

The J gene is TRBJ2-7, the V gene TRBV7-8, with 8 bases matching TRBD1. The CDR3 length is 15 residues. The V segment lost 4 bases and the J segment 3 bases; nucleotides outside the gene matches: 8. Per the germline V gene, CDR1 is SGHVS and CDR2 is FQNEAQ. CDR3 residues: CASSSDRGSLYEQYF. The CDR3 region has the DNA TGTGCCAGCAGCTCCGACAGGGGATCCCTCTACGAGCAGTACTTC.

To note about this clone: At one of its ends the junction is not consistent with the germline gene, which may arise from a read error. CDR3 amino acids: CASSEGQGIRAGANVLTF. CDR3 nucleotides: TGTGCCAGCAGCGAAGGACAGGGTATTCGGGCTGGGGCCAACGTCCTGACTTTC. The gene calls are TRBV2 and TRBJ2-6; TRBD1 matches at 8 bases. This CDR3 contains 18 residues. The V gene's germline CDR1 is SNHLY and CDR2 FYNNEI.

V gene TRBV5-1 combines with J gene TRBJ2-2, with 15 bases identical to TRBD2. This CDR3 is 19 amino acids long. From germline, CDR1 is SGHRS and CDR2 YFSETQ. V lost 4 bases to trimming and J lost 0 bases; unmatched junction nucleotides: 7. In DNA form, the CDR3 reads TGCGCCAGCAGCCCACTGGGACTAGCGGGGGGATCGAACACCGGGGAGCTGTTTTTT. Its translation is CASSPLGLAGGSNTGELFF.